These T cell receptor beta chains were read from a single sample in a study of early T cells in non-severe SARS-CoV-2 infection. In TCRdb, the 5' RACE reads were re-called with MiXCR into one record per CDR3 protein. There are 84,000 or so distinct CDR3 sequences in the sample; 11% to 15% occur only once, and 9.5% to 13% lies in the top ten. The sequencing input was whole blood. The receptors were gathered from an adult who was a healthcare worker with PCR-confirmed SARS-CoV-2 infection or an uninfected control (not recorded which). CDR3s include the opening cysteine and the closing phenylalanine or tryptophan. The D gene is left open where the match is weak. Size tells how often a clone was seen (once, few, many) or the class of an expanded clone, and some rows leave it out.

d_gene,len,abundance,j_gene,v_gene,CDR3nt,CDR3aa
.,17,many,TRBJ1-6,TRBV3-1,TGTGCCAGCAGCCAAGAAACACGGGTCATTGGGGCTTCACCCCTCCACTTT,CASSQETRVIGASPLHF
.,14,few,TRBJ2-5,TRBV7-2,TGTGCCAGCAGCCCCGGACAGTTTCCGGAGACCCAGTACTTC,CASSPGQFPETQYF
.,12,.,TRBJ2-1,TRBV6-2/TRBV6-3,TGTGCCAGCAGCTTATGGGGGTTTGAGCAGTTCTTC,CASSLWGFEQFF
.,14,.,TRBJ1-4,TRBV4-1,TGCGCCAGCAGCCAATGGTCAACTAATGAAAAACTGTTTTTT,CASSQWSTNEKLFF
.,12,few,TRBJ2-5,TRBV7-6,TGTGCCAGCAGCTTAGGGGAAGAGACCCAGTACTTC,CASSLGEETQYF
TRBD1,14,many,TRBJ1-1,TRBV7-2,TGTGCCAGCAGCCCGACAGGGGACTACACTGAAGCTTTCTTT,CASSPTGDYTEAFF
.,15,few,TRBJ1-1,TRBV28,TGTGCCAGCAGTTACGTATGGGGAGCGGTCACTGAAGCTTTCTTT,CASSYVWGAVTEAFF
TRBD1,15,few,TRBJ1-5,TRBV5-5,TGTGCCAGCAGCCGGTGGCAGGGGGCAAGTCAGCCCCAGCATTTT,CASSRWQGASQPQHF
.,16,.,TRBJ2-3,TRBV28,TGTGCCAGCAGTTGGTCGAGGGGGAGAAGCACAGATACGCAGTATTTT,CASSWSRGRSTDTQYF
.,11,few,TRBJ2-5,TRBV6-2/TRBV6-3,TGTGCCAGCAGCGAGGGGGAGACCCAGTACTTC,CASSEGETQYF
TRBD1,15,.,TRBJ1-2,TRBV6-5,TGTGCCAGCAGTCGACAGGGCCTATCCAACTATGGCTACACCTTC,CASSRQGLSNYGYTF
.,12,.,TRBJ1-1,TRBV29-1,TGCAGCGTTTCCCCGTTTATAACTGAAGCTTTCTTT,CSVSPFITEAFF
.,16,.,TRBJ2-5,TRBV6-5,TGTGCCAGCAGTTACTCGACGGGGGCAAGACAAGAGACCCAGTACTTC,CASSYSTGARQETQYF
.,14,medium-sized,TRBJ2-3,TRBV20-1,TGCAGTGCCCATACCGGGGTTCACACAGATACGCAGTATTTT,CSAHTGVHTDTQYF
.,16,.,TRBJ2-5,TRBV12-5,TGTGCTAGTGGTTTGGTATTTAGAGGACAGCAAGAGACCCAGTACTTC,CASGLVFRGQQETQYF
.,15,few,TRBJ1-2,TRBV6-6,TGTGCCAGCAGCCCTTTTTCCGGGACCGGAGATGGCTACACCTTC,CASSPFSGTGDGYTF
.,13,.,TRBJ2-5,TRBV9,TGTGCCAGCAGCCAATCCAGCGGGGAGACCCAGTACTTC,CASSQSSGETQYF
TRBD1,13,.,TRBJ2-7,TRBV5-4,TGTGCCAGCAGCTGGGACAGGACCTACGAGCAGTACTTC,CASSWDRTYEQYF